This TCR beta chain appears in the sequencing data of a study of cytomegalovirus exposure and HLA in healthy donors. Study-wide points: Cytomegalovirus-associated TCR beta chains were listed, numbering 164.

The V gene's germline CDR1 is LGHNA and CDR2 YNFKEQ. There are 15 residues in the CDR3. J gave up 2 bases and V 5 bases, and 8 bases lay outside the gene matches. PCR was performed using 60 Vbeta and 13 Jbeta primers. Under the authors' procedure: The count from a later analysis was about 80 million unique TCR beta chains, some 10 million of them shared. Using immunoSEQ multiplex PCR, the repertoire was profiled, and TCRdb retains in-frame clones only, with some absent. For V, J and clone size, that table is used; D and trimming come from the DNA. The sample holds 150,000 to 200,000 clones, 80% seen once. On this clone itself: Its cognate antigen is unknown.

Sequenced: PBMCs. The origin of this receptor is a woman between 50 and 59 years old in good health and CMV-seropositive. The rearrangement links TRBV4-2 to TRBJ2-7; 8 nucleotides line up with TRBD2. DNA of the CDR3: TGTGCCAGCAGCGGAACCGGGACTAGTGCCTACGAGCAGTACTTC. This sequence encodes CASSGTGTSAYEQYF.